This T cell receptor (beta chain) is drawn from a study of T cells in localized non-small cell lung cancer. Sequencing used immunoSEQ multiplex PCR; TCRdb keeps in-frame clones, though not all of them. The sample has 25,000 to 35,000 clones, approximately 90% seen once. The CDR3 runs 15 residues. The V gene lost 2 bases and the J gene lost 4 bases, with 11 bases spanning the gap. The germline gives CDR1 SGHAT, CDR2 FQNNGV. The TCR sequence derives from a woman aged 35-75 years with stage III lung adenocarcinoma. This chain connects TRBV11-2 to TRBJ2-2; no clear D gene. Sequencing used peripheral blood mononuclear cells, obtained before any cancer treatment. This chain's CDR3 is CASSLFSGVTGELFF. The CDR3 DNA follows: TGTGCCAGCAGCTTATTCTCGGGCGTCACCGGGGAGCTGTTTTTT.